Each of the 10 T cell receptor beta chains below was sequenced from the same sample in a study of Ad26.COV2.S vaccination and SARS-CoV-2 variants. The sample's treatment: around 19 received Ad26.COV2.S at low or high dose, single or two shots; several received placebo; per-sample allocation not given. Vaccine and placebo recipients were sampled on day 63 after the first injection. Here immunoSEQ multiplex PCR was the method, and the copy in TCRdb shows in-frame clones only, minus some. The data contain hundreds of thousands of clones, about 89% of them singletons. Here the sequenced sample was peripheral blood, taken in a trial of Ad26.COV2.S vaccine versus placebo. The source of these receptors is a person aged 18-60 years who received the Ad26.COV2.S COVID-19 vaccine or a placebo.

The rearrangement joins TRBV6-6 to TRBJ1-2, with 7 bases that match TRBD1. Germline CDR1 is MNHNY and CDR2 is SVGAGI (reference sequence). V was pared by 0 bases and J by 4 bases, with 5 bases of the junction left unmatched. CDR3 length: 15 amino acids. The CDR3 DNA is TGTGCCAGCAGTTACTCGGCAGGGGGTACCTATGGCTACACCTTC. Protein product: CASSYSAGGTYGYTF.

This chain connects TRBV3-1 (or the pseudogene TRBV3-2) to TRBJ2-5; TRBD2 agrees at 7 bases. The CDR3 spans 15 residues. The V and J ends lost 0 bases and 0 bases, in that order; junction bases with no gene match: 1. Germline V lookup: CDR1 LGHDT, CDR2 YNNKEL (reference sequence). CDR3 sequence reads: CASSQDREDQETQYF. CDR3 DNA: TGTGCCAGCAGCCAAGACCGGGAGGACCAAGAGACCCAGTACTTC.

The chain employs TRBV5-1 and TRBJ2-7; no firm D call. Germline V gene data show CDR1 as SGHRS and CDR2 as YFSETQ. The CDR3 runs 13 residues. The V end lost 0 bases, the J end lost 1 base, and 5 bases lay between the germline ends. The CDR3 region has the DNA TGCGCCAGCAGCTTGGACGCTTCCTACGAGCAGTACTTC. Its protein product is CASSLDASYEQYF.

The chain employs TRBV19 and TRBJ2-2, with D tentatively TRBD1 (5 bases). V shed 1 base and J shed 7 bases, with 10 bases lying between them. Germline-derived CDR1 and CDR2 are LNHDA and SQIVND (reference sequence). The CDR3 is 14 amino acids. The CDR3 coding sequence is TGTGCCAGTAGTATAGTTTCAGGGTTCGGGGAGCTGTTTTTT. It yields the protein CASSIVSGFGELFF.

The rearrangement uses TRBV19 and TRBJ1-2; the D is unclear. The CDR3 runs to 12 residues. The V and J ends lost 7 bases and 1 base respectively, with 7 bases between them. Germline V gives CDR1 LNHDA, CDR2 SQIVND (reference sequence). The CDR3 DNA sequence: TGTGCCAGTATAGACGGTAACTATGGCTACACCTTC. It yields the protein CASIDGNYGYTF.

A single count supports this clone. V is TRBV3-1 (or the pseudogene TRBV3-2) and J is TRBJ1-1; TRBD1 might be the D (5 bases). V was pared by 0 bases and J by 6 bases, with 8 bases between. There are 13 residues in the CDR3. The germline V gene has CDR1 LGHDT and CDR2 YNNKEL (reference sequence). The CDR3 DNA sequence: TGTGCCAGCAGCCAAGATTCGGGGGCTGAAGCTTTCTTT. It codes for CASSQDSGAEAFF.

The CDR3 DNA reads TGTGCCAGCAGCCAAAGCGGGACAGGGTCTGAAAAACTGTTTTTT. Its protein is CASSQSGTGSEKLFF. The chain links TRBV7-2 to TRBJ1-4, with TRBD1 identical over 9 bases. V was clipped by 5 bases and J by 7 bases; unmatched bases: 8. The CDR3 extends over 15 amino acids. Germline lookup yields CDR1 SGHTA and CDR2 FQGNSA.

This chain connects TRBV12-5 to TRBJ1-1; a possible D gene is TRBD1 (5 bases). Germline assignment: CDR1 LGHNT and CDR2 FRNRAP. The length of the CDR3 is 13 residues. The V and J ends lost 7 bases and 3 bases respectively, with 12 bases between them. This CDR3 reads CASARGSHTEAFF. The CDR3, as DNA: TGTGCTAGTGCGCGGGGCTCGCACACTGAAGCTTTCTTT. Variable domain in full (rest from reference TRBV12-5 and TRBJ1-1): DARVTQTPRHKVTEMGQEVTMRCQPILGHNTVFWYRQTMMQGLELLAYFRNRAPLDDSGMPKDRFSAEMPDATLATLKIQPSEPRDSAVYFCASARGSHTEAFFGQGTRLTVV.

Comments on this clone: Other DNA sequences in this specimen translate into the identical CDR3. V is TRBV7-9 and J is TRBJ1-3; D unclear. The CDR3 loop spans 13 amino acids. Per the germline V gene, CDR1 is SEHNR and CDR2 is FQNEAQ (reference sequence). With 3 bases removed from V and 2 bases from J, the gap between germline ends came to 5 bases. Written as DNA, the CDR3 is TGTGCCAGCAGCTTGACGGCTGGAAACACCATATATTTT. It translates to CASSLTAGNTIYF.

J is TRBJ2-5 and V is TRBV7-8; the D gene is possibly TRBD2 (5 bases). CDR1 is SGHVS, CDR2 FQNEAQ, per germline. This CDR3 is built from 14 residues. V was cut by 4 bases and J by 1 base, with 10 bases left in between. CDR3 in DNA: TGTGCCAGCAGCTCAGTGGACTTCCAAGAGACCCAGTACTTC. Its protein product is CASSSVDFQETQYF.